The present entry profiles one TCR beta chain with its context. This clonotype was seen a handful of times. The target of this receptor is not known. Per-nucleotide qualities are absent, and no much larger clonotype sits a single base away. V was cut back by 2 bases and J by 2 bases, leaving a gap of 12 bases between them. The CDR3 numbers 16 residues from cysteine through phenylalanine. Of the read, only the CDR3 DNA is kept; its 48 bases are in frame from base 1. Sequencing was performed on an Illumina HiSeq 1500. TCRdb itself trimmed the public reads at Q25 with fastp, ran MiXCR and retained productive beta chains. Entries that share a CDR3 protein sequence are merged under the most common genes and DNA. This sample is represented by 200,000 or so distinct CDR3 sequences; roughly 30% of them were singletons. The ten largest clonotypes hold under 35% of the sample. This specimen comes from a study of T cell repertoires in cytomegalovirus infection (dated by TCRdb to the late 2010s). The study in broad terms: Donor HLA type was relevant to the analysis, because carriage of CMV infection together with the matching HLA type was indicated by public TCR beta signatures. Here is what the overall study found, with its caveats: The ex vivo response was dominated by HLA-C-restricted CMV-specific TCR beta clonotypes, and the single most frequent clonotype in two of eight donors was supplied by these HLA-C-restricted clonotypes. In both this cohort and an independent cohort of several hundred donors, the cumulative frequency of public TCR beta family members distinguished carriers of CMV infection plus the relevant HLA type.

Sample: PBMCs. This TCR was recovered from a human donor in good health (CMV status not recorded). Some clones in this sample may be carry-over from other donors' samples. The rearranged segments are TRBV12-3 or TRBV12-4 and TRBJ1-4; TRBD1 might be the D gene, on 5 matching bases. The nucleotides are TGTGCCAGCAGTTTAATTGTGGGGGGTACTAATGAAAAACTGTTTTTT. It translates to CASSLIVGGTNEKLFF.